This T cell receptor beta chain came from a study of blood T cell repertoires in COVID-19. Turning to the study itself: Researchers got acute and convalescent COVID-19 samples from the United States, Italy and Spain. The analysed material was cDNA or gDNA that came from T cells, B-cell-depleted T cells, or PBMCs.

As handled by the study authors: It was from reference gene primer amplification that nucleated cell counts were estimated. Repertoires were generated with immunoSEQ multiplex PCR, while TCRdb's copy carries only in-frame clones and drops some. The V and J calls and clone size come from that table; D and trimming were worked out from the DNA. This table has over 200,000 clones, around nine tenths appearing once. V shed 8 bases and J 1 base; nucleotides not matched to a gene: 8. CDR3 size: 15 residues. Per germline, CDR1 KGHSH and CDR2 LQKENI. The specimen was peripheral blood. This sequence joins TRBV18 and TRBJ2-5, with 9 bases fitting TRBD1. The clonotype comes from a woman in her fifties or sixties with acute or convalescent COVID-19. The CDR3 here is CASTVGTGTQETQYF. CDR3 DNA: TGTGCCAGCACCGTAGGGACAGGGACCCAAGAGACCCAGTACTTC.